Listed here are 3 T cell receptor beta chains from one sample, sequenced in a study of blood T cell repertoires in COVID-19. Sequenced by immunoSEQ multiplex PCR; TCRdb stores in-frame clones only, minus some. The table includes 100,000 to 120,000 clones, around 82% detected once. The sequenced sample was peripheral blood. These receptors all come from a woman aged 55 to 70 with acute or convalescent COVID-19.

The chain is built from TRBV24-1 and TRBJ2-5; TRBD2 matches at 7 bases. Unmatched junction bases numbered 9, after V lost 4 bases and J lost 5 bases. Per the germline V gene, CDR1 is KGHDR and CDR2 is SFDVKD. The CDR3 contains 15 residues. CDR3 sequence: CATSDPTAGEETQYF. The CDR3 DNA is TGTGCCACCAGTGACCCCACTGCGGGAGAGGAGACCCAGTACTTC.

This chain links TRBV5-1 with TRBJ2-3, with 9 bases fitting TRBD1. The germline V gene has CDR1 SGHRS and CDR2 YFSETQ. The CDR3 is made up of 13 amino acids. Trimming removed 4 bases from V and 6 bases from J; junction bases left unmatched: 3. The chain's CDR3 is CASSRGTGDTQYF. As DNA, the CDR3 is TGCGCCAGCAGCCGGGGGACAGGGGATACGCAGTATTTT.

The V gene is TRBV9, the J gene TRBJ2-7; 8 bases agree with TRBD2. Germline CDR1 and CDR2: SGDLS and YYNGEE. The CDR3 is made up of 14 amino acids. The V segment lost 3 bases and the J segment 0 bases; nucleotides outside the gene matches: 2. The CDR3 bases are TGTGCCAGCAGCGGCGGGGGGCCCTCCTACGAGCAGTACTTC. Encoded protein: CASSGGGPSYEQYF.